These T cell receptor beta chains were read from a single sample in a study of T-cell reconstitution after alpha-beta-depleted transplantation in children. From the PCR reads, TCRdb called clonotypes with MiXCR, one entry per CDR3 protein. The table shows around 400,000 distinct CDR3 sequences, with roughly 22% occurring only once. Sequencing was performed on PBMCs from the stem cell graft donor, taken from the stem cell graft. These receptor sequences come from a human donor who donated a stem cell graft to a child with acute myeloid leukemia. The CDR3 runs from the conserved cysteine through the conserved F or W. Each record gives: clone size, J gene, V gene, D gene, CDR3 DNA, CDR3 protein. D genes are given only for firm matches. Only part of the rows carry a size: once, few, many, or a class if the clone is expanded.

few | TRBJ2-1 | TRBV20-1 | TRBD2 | TGCAGTGCTAGAGATGGACTAGCGGGAGTCAATGAGCAGTTCTTC | CSARDGLAGVNEQFF
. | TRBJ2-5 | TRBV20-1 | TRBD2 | TGCAGTGCTCAGAAGGGGACTAGCGGAGACCAAGAGACCCAGTACTTC | CSAQKGTSGDQETQYF
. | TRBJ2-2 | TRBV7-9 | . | TGTGCCAGCAGCTTTAGCAGAAACACCGGGGAGCTGTTTTTT | CASSFSRNTGELFF
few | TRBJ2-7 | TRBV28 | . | TGTGCCAGCAGTTTAAGATGGGGGCTGGACGAGCAGTACTTC | CASSLRWGLDEQYF
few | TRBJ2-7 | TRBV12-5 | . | TGTGCTAGTGGTTTGAACAGTAATCACTACGAGCAGTACTTC | CASGLNSNHYEQYF
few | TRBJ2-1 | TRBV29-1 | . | TGCAGCGTGCCAAAGCCCCCCCAGGTATTCAATGAGCAGTTCTTC | CSVPKPPQVFNEQFF
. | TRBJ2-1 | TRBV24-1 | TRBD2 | TGTGCCACCAGTGATACCGGGACTAGGGACAATGAGCAGTTCTTC | CATSDTGTRDNEQFF
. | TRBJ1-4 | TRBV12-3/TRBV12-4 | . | TGTGCCAGCAGTACATTGAGTAATGAAAAACTGTTTTTT | CASSTLSNEKLFF
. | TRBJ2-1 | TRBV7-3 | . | TGTGCCAGCAGCTTAAGGTCGACGGCGAGCTCCTACAATGAGCAGTTCTTC | CASSLRSTASSYNEQFF
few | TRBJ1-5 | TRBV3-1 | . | TGTGCCAGCAGCCAAGATTCTACGGGTCAGCCCCAGCATTTT | CASSQDSTGQPQHF
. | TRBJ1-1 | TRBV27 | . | TGTGCCAGCAGTACGGACGGACTGAACACTGAAGCTTTCTTT | CASSTDGLNTEAFF
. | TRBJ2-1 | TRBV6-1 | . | TGTGCCAGCAGAGGACCGGGGGATGAGCAGTTCTTC | CASRGPGDEQFF
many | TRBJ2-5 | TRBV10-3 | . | TGTGCCATCAGTGAGCCTAGCCGAGAGACCCAGTACTTC | CAISEPSRETQYF
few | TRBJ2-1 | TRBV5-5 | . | TGTGCCAGCAGGGAGAGGGAGCAGTTCTTC | CASREREQFF
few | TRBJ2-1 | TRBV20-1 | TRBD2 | TGCAGTGCTAGAGTTAGCGGGAGGGCCGGTGAGCAGTTCTTC | CSARVSGRAGEQFF
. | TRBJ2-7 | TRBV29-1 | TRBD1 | TGCAGCGCGGGACAGGGGGTGAACGAGCAGTACTTC | CSAGQGVNEQYF
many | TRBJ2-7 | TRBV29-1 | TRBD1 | TGCAGCGTTGATGACTCGGGACAGGGGGAGTACGAGCAGTACTTC | CSVDDSGQGEYEQYF
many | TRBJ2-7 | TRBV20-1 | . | TGCAGTGCTATGCCGGAGCGGACCTCCTACGAGCAGTACTTC | CSAMPERTSYEQYF
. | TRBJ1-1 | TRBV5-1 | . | TGCGCCAGCAGCTCGGACGGGAAGAACACTGAAGCTTTCTTT | CASSSDGKNTEAFF
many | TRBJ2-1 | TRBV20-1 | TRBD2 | TGCAGTGCTAGAGATCAAACCACTAGCGGGAGGGTCGAGGAGCAGTTCTTC | CSARDQTTSGRVEEQFF